These 21 T cell receptor beta chains share one sample of origin, sequenced in a study of T cell responses to AZD1222 COVID-19 vaccine. Here immunoSEQ multiplex PCR was the method, and the copy in TCRdb shows in-frame clones only, minus some. The sample has about 170,000 clones, 90% to 95% seen once; the top ten hold less than 3%. The sequences come from peripheral blood, collected on day 0 of AZD1222 vaccination. The source is an adult in good health.

This rearrangement joins TRBV19 to TRBJ1-4, with a tentative D call TRBD1 (6 bases). The CDR3 extends over 15 amino acids. Trimming took off 9 bases at V and 3 bases at J, with 17 bases between the two ends. Germline V gene lookup returns CDR1 LNHDA and CDR2 SQIVND (reference sequence). Written as DNA, the CDR3 is TGTGCCAGCACTAAAAACAGGGCCTCTAATGAAAAACTGTTTTTT. This sequence encodes CASTKNRASNEKLFF.

The chain couples TRBV6-5 to TRBJ1-3; 8 bases map to TRBD1. Trimming cost V 4 bases and J 4 bases; bases outside gene matches: 6. The CDR3 spans 15 residues. Germline V lookup: CDR1 MNHEY, CDR2 SVGAGI. CDR3: CASSSGQEGGNTIYF. The CDR3 DNA follows: TGTGCCAGCAGTTCGGGACAGGAGGGGGGAAACACCATATATTTT.

The chain recombines TRBV6-4 with TRBJ2-7; TRBD1 or TRBD2 may be the D gene (6 bases each). Trimming shortened V by 4 bases and J by 2 bases, and 15 bases separated the two germline ends. CDR1 is MRHNA, CDR2 SNTAGT, per germline. CDR3 length equals 15 residues. CDR3 loop: CASSARGQGPYEQYF. CDR3 DNA: TGTGCCAGCAGTGCCCGGGGGCAGGGCCCCTACGAGCAGTACTTC.

This clone was observed once. This sequence joins TRBV6-5 and TRBJ2-2, with 8 bases aligning to TRBD1. The CDR3 loop spans 14 amino acids. Germline CDR1 reads MNHEY; CDR2 reads SVGAGI. The V gene end was trimmed by 7 bases and the J gene end by 3 bases; junction bases not matched to a gene: 4. In DNA, the CDR3 is TGTGCCAGCAAGCGACAGGGGCACACCGGGGAGCTGTTTTTT. Protein product: CASKRQGHTGELFF.

The chain recombines TRBV30 with TRBJ1-1, with D possibly matching TRBD1 (5 bases). V lost 7 bases and J lost 11, with 20 bases in between. Germline CDR1 is GTSNPN and CDR2 is SVGIG (reference sequence). This CDR3 contains 12 residues. The chain's CDR3 is CALNKGFSAAFF. The DNA for the CDR3 is TGTGCCTTAAATAAGGGGTTCAGTGCGGCTTTCTTT.

The J gene is TRBJ2-7, the V gene TRBV7-2; D call uncertain. The CDR3 extends over 14 amino acids. The V end lost 2 bases, the J end lost 4 bases, and 12 bases lay between the germline ends. CDR1 SGHTA and CDR2 FQGNSA come from the germline V gene. The CDR3 region is CASSLSRGAYEQYF. The CDR3 nucleotides are TGTGCCAGCAGCTTATCCCGTGGAGCTTACGAGCAGTACTTC.

This rearrangement joins TRBV6-5 to TRBJ1-2; TRBD1 matches 9 bases. The CDR3 length is 15 residues. Germline assignment: CDR1 MNHEY and CDR2 SVGAGI. The V gene end was trimmed by 6 bases and the J gene end by 3 bases; junction bases not matched to a gene: 8. CDR3 region: CASRYQGQGDYGYTF. The DNA for the CDR3 is TGTGCCAGCAGATACCAGGGACAGGGTGACTATGGCTACACCTTC.

This clone was counted between two and nine times. The chain couples TRBV19 to TRBJ1-4; D gene unclear. The length of the CDR3 is 11 residues. Per the germline V gene, CDR1 is LNHDA and CDR2 is SQIVND (reference sequence). Trimming took off 4 bases at V and 8 bases at J, with 5 bases between the two ends. The chain's CDR3 is CASSTQEKLFF. The CDR3 DNA reads as TGTGCCAGTAGTACACAAGAAAAACTGTTTTTT.

The rearrangement joins TRBV12-5 to TRBJ2-7; the match to TRBD2 covers 10 bases. Per the germline V gene, CDR1 is LGHNT and CDR2 is FRNRAP. CDR3 size: 16 residues. V lost 4 bases and J lost 1; bases outside the gene matches: 7. The CDR3 DNA reads as TGTGCTAGTGGTTCGGACCTAGCGGGAGATTCCTACGAGCAGTACTTC. Translation: CASGSDLAGDSYEQYF.

This chain links TRBV27 with TRBJ1-1; D gene uncertain. The V end was cut by 2 bases, the J end by 0 bases, with 7 bases between. This CDR3 comprises 14 residues. Germline CDR1 reads MNHEY; CDR2 reads SMNVEV (reference sequence). CDR3: CASSLQSMNTEAFF. The DNA for the CDR3 is TGTGCCAGCAGTTTACAGTCCATGAACACTGAAGCTTTCTTT.

The chain uses TRBV6-5 and TRBJ2-1; 10 bases line up with TRBD1. The CDR3 is made up of 14 amino acids. The germline V gene encodes CDR1 MNHEY and CDR2 SVGAGI. The junction had 8 bases not matched to a gene; V was cut back by 10 bases and J by 5 bases. The DNA of the CDR3 is TGTGCCACCAAATCCGGACAGGGGGACAATGAGCAGTTCTTC. Translated, it gives CATKSGQGDNEQFF.

V usage is TRBV11-2 and J usage is TRBJ1-6; 7 positions agree with TRBD1. In germline, CDR1 is SGHAT, CDR2 FQNNGV. The CDR3 consists of 14 residues. The trim removed 2 bases at V and 7 bases at J, leaving 2 bases unmatched. CDR3 protein: CASSLQGGNSPLHF. CDR3 coding DNA: TGTGCCAGCAGCTTACAGGGGGGGAATTCACCCCTCCACTTT.

The J gene is TRBJ1-2, the V gene TRBV7-2; maybe TRBD1 (5 bases). CDR1 and CDR2 from the germline V gene are SGHTA and FQGNSA. The CDR3 totals 14 residues. Trimming stripped 5 bases from V and 4 bases from J, with 14 bases between. The CDR3 DNA is TGTGCCAGCAGCAAAGACAGCTTCACCTATGGCTACACCTTC. Protein: CASSKDSFTYGYTF.

The J gene is TRBJ2-5, the V gene TRBV19, with 8 bases that match TRBD2. Germline lookup yields CDR1 LNHDA and CDR2 SQIVND (reference sequence). Germline trimming cut 3 bases from V and 2 bases from J; bases unmatched to any gene: 8. The CDR3 is made up of 16 amino acids. The CDR3 coding sequence is TGTGCCAGTAGTATTACGTCTAGCGGGTCACAAGAGACCCAGTACTTC. Translated: CASSITSSGSQETQYF.

This clone was picked up a small number of times. This chain uses TRBV2 with TRBJ1-1; D remains unclear. Germline V gene data show CDR1 as SNHLY and CDR2 as FYNNEI. Trimming took 4 bases from V and 6 from J, leaving 6 bases between them. The CDR3 extends over 11 amino acids. The CDR3 nucleotides read TGTGCCAGCAGTGGATACGCTGAAGCTTTCTTT. Translated: CASSGYAEAFF.

This chain uses TRBV20-1 with TRBJ2-7; TRBD1 or TRBD2 may be the D gene (5 bases each). The germline gives CDR1 DFQATT, CDR2 SNEGSKA (reference sequence). V shed 6 bases and J shed 1 base, with 16 bases lying between them. The length of the CDR3 is 14 residues. CDR3 in DNA: TGCAGTGCGAGTGGGCCGGGGCTTTCCTACGAGCAGTACTTC. This codes for CSASGPGLSYEQYF.

The chain is built from TRBV5-6 and TRBJ1-4, with D tentatively TRBD1 (5 bases). This CDR3 contains 14 residues. CDR1 is SGHDT, CDR2 YYEEEE, per germline. V dropped 1 base and J dropped 6 bases, with 10 bases sitting between them. CDR3 in amino acids: CASSLPGEYEKLFF. CDR3 nucleotide sequence: TGTGCCAGCAGCTTGCCGGGGGAGTATGAAAAACTGTTTTTT.

The chain links TRBV5-6 to TRBJ2-1; 9 bases agree with TRBD2. The trim removed 0 bases at V and 6 bases at J, leaving 4 bases unmatched. Germline V lookup: CDR1 SGHDT, CDR2 YYEEEE. CDR3 length: 15 residues. This CDR3 is CASSLGGTSFNEQFF. In DNA, the CDR3 is TGTGCCAGCAGCTTGGGGGGGACTAGCTTCAATGAGCAGTTCTTC.

The chain employs TRBV3-1 (or the pseudogene TRBV3-2) and TRBJ2-7, with 10 nucleotides matching TRBD2. The CDR3 has 16 residues. CDR1 and CDR2 from the germline V gene are LGHDT and YNNKEL (reference sequence). Unmatched junction bases numbered 8, after V lost 5 bases and J lost 1 base. The CDR3 region is CASSRAGGPLSYEQYF. The CDR3 bases are TGTGCCAGCAGCAGAGCGGGAGGGCCCCTATCCTACGAGCAGTACTTC.

V is TRBV2 and J is TRBJ2-7; D is uncertain. Germline V gene lookup returns CDR1 SNHLY and CDR2 FYNNEI. With 5 bases removed from V and 4 bases from J, the gap between germline ends came to 9 bases. The CDR3 has 12 residues. DNA of the CDR3: TGTGCCAGCAGTCGAAGCAGTTACGAGCAGTACTTC. Protein product: CASSRSSYEQYF.

The V and J genes are TRBV27 and TRBJ2-7; tentative D call: TRBD2 (6 bases). The germline CDR1 and CDR2 sequences are MNHEY and SMNVEV (reference sequence). Trimming stripped 1 base from V and 1 base from J, with 14 bases between. This CDR3 has 16 amino acids. DNA of the CDR3: TGTGCCAGCAGTTTATGGGGTAGCGGCCTTTCCTACGAGCAGTACTTC. The encoded protein is CASSLWGSGLSYEQYF.